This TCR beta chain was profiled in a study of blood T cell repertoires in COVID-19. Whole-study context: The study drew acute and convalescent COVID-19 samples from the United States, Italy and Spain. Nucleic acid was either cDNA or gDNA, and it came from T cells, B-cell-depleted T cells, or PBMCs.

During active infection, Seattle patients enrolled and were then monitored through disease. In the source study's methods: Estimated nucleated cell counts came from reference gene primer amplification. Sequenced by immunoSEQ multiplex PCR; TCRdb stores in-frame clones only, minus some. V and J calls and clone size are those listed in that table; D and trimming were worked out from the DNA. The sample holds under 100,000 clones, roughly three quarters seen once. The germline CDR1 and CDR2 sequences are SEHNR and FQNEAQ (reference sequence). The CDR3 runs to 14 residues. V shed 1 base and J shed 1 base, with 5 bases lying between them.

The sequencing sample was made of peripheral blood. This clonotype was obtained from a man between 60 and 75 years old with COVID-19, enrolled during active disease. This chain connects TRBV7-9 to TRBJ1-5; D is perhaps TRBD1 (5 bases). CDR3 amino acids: CASSLDRSNQPQHF. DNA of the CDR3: TGTGCCAGCAGCTTAGACAGGAGCAATCAGCCCCAGCATTTT.